The source of this T cell receptor (beta chain) is a study of beta chain features in type 1 diabetes. Notes on the study in general: TCRB repertoires of naive, central memory and Treg cells appeared more similar among patients than among healthy donors. In type 1 diabetes patients, VDJ junctions had fewer insertions; deletions at these junctions were more frequent.

This clone was detected ten times or more. What it binds is unknown. At the DNA level, this CDR3 is encoded by other sequences in the same sample as well. Purities in excess of 95% were seen in all sorted populations. Expressed TCRB transcripts got sequenced, as all isolated RNA was reverse transcribed. Roughly 3.6 million reads, on average, came from each naive, central memory and regulatory T cell sample. The table came from immunoSEQ multiplex PCR; TCRdb's copy has only in-frame clones and leaves some out. Of some 240,000 clones listed, 11% are singletons. Sequencing was done on a sample of central memory CD4+ T cells from blood. This TCR was sampled from a man aged 18 to 30 in good health.

CDR3 nucleotides: TGTGCCAGCAGCTTGTGGCTAGCGGGAGAATACAATGAGCAGTTCTTC. This codes for CASSLWLAGEYNEQFF. V and J are TRBV7-9 and TRBJ2-1; 10 positions agree with TRBD2. CDR1 and CDR2 from the germline V gene are SEHNR and FQNEAQ (reference sequence). The CDR3 has 16 residues. The trim removed 3 bases at V and 4 bases at J, leaving 6 bases unmatched.